This T cell receptor beta chain was sequenced in a study of early T cells in non-severe SARS-CoV-2 infection listed by TCRdb under 2021. Background for the entire study: TCR sequencing used bulk RNA from unsorted whole blood, so alpha and beta chains could not be paired. Results the study describes overall, beyond this receptor: VDJdb matching was skewed toward anti-spike CD8 responses and likely underestimated virus-specific expansions, missing private and CD4 specificities.

Taken from cysteine to phenylalanine, the CDR3 has 15 residues. Kept here is only the CDR3 DNA, which spans 45 bases and is read in frame from base 1. As encoded in the germline V gene, CDR1 is SGHVS while CDR2 is FQNEAQ. V is cut back by 5 bases and J by 2 bases, with 6 bases in the junction unmatched. Libraries were constructed by 5' RACE. Sequencing instrument: NextSeq 500. The TCR library protocol attached unique molecular identifiers to individual cDNA molecules to correct for sequencing error and PCR bias. TCR alpha and beta chains were both sequenced, and the abundances of alpha and beta sequences in each sample were closely correlated with each other. On the study's bioinformatics: Decombinator V4 was used to annotate the V gene, J gene and CDR3 of the TCR sequences. TCRs were defined as expanded if a significant change between any two time points was detected under a Poisson model with p below 0.0001. TCR abundances were normalised to the total number of TCRs sequenced in each sample and reported as counts per million. TRAV1-2 paired with TRAJ12, TRAJ20 or TRAJ33 defined MAIT TCRs, while TRAV10 paired with TRAJ18 defined iNKT TCRs. A search of VDJdb, accessed on 1 November 2021, was run for TCRs annotated to CMV, EBV and SARS-CoV-2, with TCRs annotated for multiple antigens excluded. Using fastp at Q25 and MiXCR, TCRdb reprocessed the public reads and kept productive beta chains. Rows matching on CDR3 protein sequence are summarized as one entry with the most common DNA and genes. The V and J calls were determined by TCRdb, not by the authors. A total of some 61,000 distinct CDR3 sequences appear in this sample, over 9.5% of them only once. The biggest ten clones account for under 5% of the sample.

This clonotype was found many times. Its antigen has not been determined. No qualities accompany the bases; no much larger clone lies one base away. The study was a case-control design nested within a healthcare worker cohort in London, UK, with weekly nasopharyngeal swab PCR tests and blood sampling. Healthcare workers were enrolled in the week of the UK lockdown, from 23 to 31 March 2020, and were followed every week for up to roughly 15 weeks. This TCR derives from an adult who was a healthcare worker with PCR-confirmed SARS-CoV-2 infection or an uninfected control (not recorded which). The chain joins TRBV7-8 to TRBJ1-5; a stretch of 7 junction bases matches TRBD1. The sample comprised whole blood. DNA sequence: TGTGCCAGCAGCACCGGGACAGTAGGCAATCAGCCCCAGCATTTT. Translated, this is CASSTGTVGNQPQHF.